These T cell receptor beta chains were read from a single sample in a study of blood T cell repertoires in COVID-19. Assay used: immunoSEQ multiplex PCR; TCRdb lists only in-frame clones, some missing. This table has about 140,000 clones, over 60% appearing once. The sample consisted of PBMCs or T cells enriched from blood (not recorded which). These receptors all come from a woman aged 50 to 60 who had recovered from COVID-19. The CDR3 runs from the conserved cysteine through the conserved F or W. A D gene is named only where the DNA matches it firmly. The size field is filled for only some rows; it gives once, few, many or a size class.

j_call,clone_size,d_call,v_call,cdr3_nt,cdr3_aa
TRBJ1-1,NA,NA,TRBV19,TGTGCCAGTAGTAAGGGGGTAACCCCTGAAGCTTTCTTT,CASSKGVTPEAFF
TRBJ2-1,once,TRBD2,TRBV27,TGTGCCAGCAGTTCGACTAGCGGGGGAGTTGATGAGCAGTTCTTC,CASSSTSGGVDEQFF
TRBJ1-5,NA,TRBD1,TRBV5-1,TGCGCCAGCAGCTTGGAGGGGGCCGATCAGCCCCAGCATTTT,CASSLEGADQPQHF
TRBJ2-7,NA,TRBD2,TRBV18,TGTGCCAGCTCACCACTCTTCGGACTAGCGGGAGGGCCTGCCGAGCAGTACTTC,CASSPLFGLAGGPAEQYF
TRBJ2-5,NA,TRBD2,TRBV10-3,TGTGCCATCAGGGGAGCGGGGGGGCCGGAGACCCAGTACTTC,CAIRGAGGPETQYF
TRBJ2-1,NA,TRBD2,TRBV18,TGTGCCAGCTCACCACCGACTAGCGGAGTATACAATGAGCAGTTCTTC,CASSPPTSGVYNEQFF
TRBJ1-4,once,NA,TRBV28,TGTGCCAGCAGTTTATTCTTAACAACAACTAATGAAAAACTGTTTTTT,CASSLFLTTTNEKLFF
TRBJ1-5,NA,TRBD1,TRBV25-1,TGTGCCAGCAGTCAAACCGGGACAGCTGGAAATCAGCCCCAGCATTTT,CASSQTGTAGNQPQHF
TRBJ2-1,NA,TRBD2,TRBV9,TGTGCCAGCACTGGCAGCGGGAGGGCCCCAAATGAGCAGTTCTTC,CASTGSGRAPNEQFF
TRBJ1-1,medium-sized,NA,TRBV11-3,TGTGCCAGCAGCTTAGGTGGGGGCCGTGAAGCTTTCTTT,CASSLGGGREAFF
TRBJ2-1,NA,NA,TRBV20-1,TGCAGTGCTAGTTATAGCGGACGCAACAATGAGCAGTTCTTC,CSASYSGRNNEQFF
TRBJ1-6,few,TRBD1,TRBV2,TGTGCCAGCAGTCGACAGGGCTCCAATTCACCCCTCCACTTT,CASSRQGSNSPLHF
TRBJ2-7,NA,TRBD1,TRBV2,TGTGCCAGCAGCTTAAGACAGGGTAACGAGCAGTACTTC,CASSLRQGNEQYF
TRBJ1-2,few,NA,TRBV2,TGTGCCAGCACCCGACAGGAGAACTATGGCTACACCTTC,CASTRQENYGYTF
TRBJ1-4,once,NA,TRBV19,TGTGCCAGTAGGGAGGTCGGTTTTACGACTAATGAAAAACTGTTTTTT,CASREVGFTTNEKLFF
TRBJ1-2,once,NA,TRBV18,TGTGCCAGCTCACCTCTCGAAACGAGAGAAGGCTACACCTTC,CASSPLETREGYTF
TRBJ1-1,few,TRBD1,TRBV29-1,TGCAGCGTGAGGGGACAGGAGCACACTGAAGCTTTCTTT,CSVRGQEHTEAFF
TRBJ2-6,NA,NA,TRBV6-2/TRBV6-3,TGTGCCAGCAGTTTTAACCTACCTGGGGCCAACGTCCTGACTTTC,CASSFNLPGANVLTF
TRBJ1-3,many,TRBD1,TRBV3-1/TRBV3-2,TGTGCCAGCAGCCACCGGGACAGTAGCCCCACAAGCTCTGGAAACACCATATATTTT,CASSHRDSSPTSSGNTIYF
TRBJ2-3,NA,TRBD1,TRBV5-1,TGCGCCAGCCTGGGACAGGGGCAGGATACGCAGTATTTT,CASLGQGQDTQYF
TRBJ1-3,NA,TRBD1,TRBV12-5,TGTGCTAGTGGTTTGGTAAGGGGGCTTCGACAGACCAACTCTGGAAACACCATATATTTT,CASGLVRGLRQTNSGNTIYF
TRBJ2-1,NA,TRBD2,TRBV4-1,TGCGCCAGCAGCCGAGGACTAGCGGGACACAATGAGCAGTTCTTC,CASSRGLAGHNEQFF
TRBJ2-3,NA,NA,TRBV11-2,TGTGCCAGCAGCCCTAGGGGGGGCCGCGGCACAGATACGCAGTATTTT,CASSPRGGRGTDTQYF
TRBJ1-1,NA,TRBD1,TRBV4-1,TGCGCCAGCACCCTAGGGGCAGGGGGAGTCAACACTGAAGCTTTCTTT,CASTLGAGGVNTEAFF
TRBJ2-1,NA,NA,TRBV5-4,TGTGCCAGCAGCTTTTCGGGGGAGGAGCAGTTCTTC,CASSFSGEEQFF
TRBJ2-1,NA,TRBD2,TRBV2,TGTGCCAGCACTAGCGGGAGGCATGAGCAGTTCTTC,CASTSGRHEQFF
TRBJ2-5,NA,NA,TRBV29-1,TGCAGCGTTGCGCGGACTTCACAAGAGACCCAGTACTTC,CSVARTSQETQYF
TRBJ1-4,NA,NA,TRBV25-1,TGTGCCAGCAGTGAGGGTCGACAGCTGTTTTTT,CASSEGRQLFF
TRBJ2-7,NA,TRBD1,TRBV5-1,TGCGCCAGCAGCCAAGGGACAGGGAGCTCCTACGAGCAGTACTTC,CASSQGTGSSYEQYF
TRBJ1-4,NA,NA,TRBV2,TGTGCCAGCAGGAGAGGGTTGGATGAAAAACTGTTTTTT,CASRRGLDEKLFF
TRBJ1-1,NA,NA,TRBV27,TGTGCCAGCAGTCGGAGGCCAATGAACACTGAAGCTTTCTTT,CASSRRPMNTEAFF